These 8 T cell receptor beta chains originate from one sample sequenced in a study of PD-1 blockade in classical Hodgkin lymphoma. Every one of the patients relapsed after autologous stem cell transplantation (brentuximab vedotin exposure was variable). Profiled with immunoSEQ multiplex PCR; TCRdb holds only in-frame clones, not every one. The data show about 36,000 clones, more than 65% seen once. The source material was peripheral blood mononuclear cells (PBMCs), sampled before the second cycle of nivolumab. Receptor source: a human donor with classical Hodgkin lymphoma.

Only one count was recorded for this clone. This chain connects TRBV5-1 to TRBJ2-3; D remains unclear. With 4 bases removed from V and 5 bases from J, the gap between germline ends came to 14 bases. The germline CDR1 and CDR2 sequences are SGHRS and YFSETQ. The CDR3 loop spans 14 amino acids. The CDR3 loop is CASSPRPSQDTQYF. DNA of the CDR3: TGCGCCAGCAGCCCTAGACCCAGTCAAGATACGCAGTATTTT.

This clone is medium-sized (0.01 to 0.1%). This CDR3 is CASSPGSSGYNEQFF. The CDR3, as DNA: TGTGCCAGCAGCCCAGGGTCTAGCGGCTACAATGAGCAGTTCTTC. The chain combines TRBV7-9 with TRBJ2-1, with 7 bases matching TRBD2. Germline V gives CDR1 SEHNR, CDR2 FQNEAQ (reference sequence). This CDR3 has 15 residues. The ends lost 5 bases at V and 3 bases at J; junction bases unmatched: 7.

The rearrangement uses TRBV28 and TRBJ1-3, with D unclear. The CDR3 contains 14 residues. From germline, CDR1 is MDHEN and CDR2 SYDVKM. Trimming pared 7 bases from V and 3 bases from J, leaving 13 bases between. CDR3 protein: CASIPGLFGNTIYF. The CDR3 DNA is TGTGCCAGCATCCCGGGGTTGTTTGGAAACACCATATATTTT.

CDR3 region: CATVADSYNEQFF. In DNA, the CDR3 is TGTGCCACCGTAGCGGACTCCTACAATGAGCAGTTCTTC. V and J are TRBV10-3 and TRBJ2-1; D possibly corresponds to TRBD2 (6 bases). The CDR3 is 13 residues long. Germline CDR1 and CDR2: ENHRY and SYGVKD. Trimming stripped 10 bases from V and 0 bases from J, with 10 bases between.

In DNA, the CDR3 is TGTGCCAGCAGAAGGGGACTGGTTAGCGTTCAAGAGACCCAGTACTTC. Translated: CASRRGLVSVQETQYF. The chain carries TRBV6-6 and TRBJ2-5; TRBD2 is a possible D gene (6 bases). V was trimmed by 6 bases and J by 2 bases, leaving 19 bases between them. This CDR3 is 16 amino acids long. Germline CDR1 reads MNHNY; CDR2 reads SVGAGI (reference sequence).

The chain uses TRBV4-1 and TRBJ2-2, with D perhaps assigned TRBD1 or TRBD2 (5 bases each). Per germline, CDR1 MGHRA and CDR2 YSYEKL. Trimming removed 2 bases from V and 8 bases from J, with 18 bases in between. This CDR3 has 16 amino acids. The CDR3 nucleotides are TGCGCCAGCAGCCAATACCCGGGGCAGAGAGTGGGGGAGCTGTTTTTT. Protein: CASSQYPGQRVGELFF.

This chain connects TRBV7-8 to TRBJ2-5, with 7 nucleotides matching TRBD1. The CDR3 sequence is 15 residues long. CDR1 SGHVS and CDR2 FQNEAQ come from the germline V gene. With 2 bases clipped from V and 2 bases from J, the junction kept 5 bases outside the gene matches. DNA of the CDR3: TGTGCCAGCAGCTTACTGACAGGGCGGCAAGAGACCCAGTACTTC. This encodes CASSLLTGRQETQYF.

The chain carries TRBV7-9 and TRBJ2-1; D gene uncertain. Germline loops: CDR1 SEHNR, CDR2 FQNEAQ (reference sequence). The V end lost 5 bases, the J end lost 12 bases, and 14 bases lay between the germline ends. There are 12 residues in the CDR3. This CDR3 is CASSPSTPRQFF. CDR3 nucleotides: TGTGCCAGCAGCCCCTCAACACCAAGGCAGTTCTTC.